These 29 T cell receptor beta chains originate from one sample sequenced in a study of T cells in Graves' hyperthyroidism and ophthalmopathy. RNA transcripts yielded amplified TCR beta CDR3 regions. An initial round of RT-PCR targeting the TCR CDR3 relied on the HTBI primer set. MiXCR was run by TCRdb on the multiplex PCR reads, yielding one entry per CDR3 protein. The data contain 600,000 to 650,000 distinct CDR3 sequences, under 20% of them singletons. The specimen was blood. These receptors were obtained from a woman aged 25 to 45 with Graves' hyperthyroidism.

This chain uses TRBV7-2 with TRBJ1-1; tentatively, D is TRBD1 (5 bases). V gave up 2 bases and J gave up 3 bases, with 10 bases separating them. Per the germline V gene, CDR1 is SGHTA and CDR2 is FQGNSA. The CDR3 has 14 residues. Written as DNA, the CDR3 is TGTGCCAGCAGCTTACAGGGAGAGTACACTGAAGCTTTCTTT. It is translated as CASSLQGEYTEAFF.

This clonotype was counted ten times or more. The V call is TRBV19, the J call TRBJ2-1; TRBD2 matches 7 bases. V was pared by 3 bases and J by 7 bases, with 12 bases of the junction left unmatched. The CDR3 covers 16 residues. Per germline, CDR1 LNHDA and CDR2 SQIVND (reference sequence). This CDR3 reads CASSIGSASGKNEQFF. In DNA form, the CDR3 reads TGTGCCAGTAGTATTGGTTCGGCTAGCGGTAAGAATGAGCAGTTCTTC.

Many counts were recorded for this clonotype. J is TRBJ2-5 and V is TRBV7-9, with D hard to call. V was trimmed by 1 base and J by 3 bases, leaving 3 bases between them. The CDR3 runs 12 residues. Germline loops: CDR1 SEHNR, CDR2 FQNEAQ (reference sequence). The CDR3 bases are TGTGCCAGCAGCTTAGATGAAGAGACCCAGTACTTC. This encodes CASSLDEETQYF.

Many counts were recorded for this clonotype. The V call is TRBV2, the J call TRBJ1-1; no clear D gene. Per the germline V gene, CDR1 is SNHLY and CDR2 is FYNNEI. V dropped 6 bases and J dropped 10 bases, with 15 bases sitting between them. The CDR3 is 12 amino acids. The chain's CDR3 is CASRDGGLGAFF. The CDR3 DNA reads TGTGCCAGCAGGGACGGCGGCCTCGGAGCTTTCTTT.

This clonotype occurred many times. Here the CDR3 DNA reads TGTGCCAGCAGCCAAGGGACAGGAGTCTATGGCTACACCTTC. It encodes CASSQGTGVYGYTF. The J gene is TRBJ1-2, the V gene TRBV3-1; 7 bases line up with TRBD1. V lost 1 base and J lost 4; bases outside the gene matches: 3. Germline V lookup: CDR1 LGHDT, CDR2 YNNKEL (reference sequence). This CDR3 has 14 amino acids.

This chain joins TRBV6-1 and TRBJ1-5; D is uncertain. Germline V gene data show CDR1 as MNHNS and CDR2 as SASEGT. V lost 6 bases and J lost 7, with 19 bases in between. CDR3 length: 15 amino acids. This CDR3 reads CASSKTVGSRQPQHF. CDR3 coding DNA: TGTGCCAGCAGCAAAACCGTTGGGAGCAGGCAGCCCCAGCATTTT.

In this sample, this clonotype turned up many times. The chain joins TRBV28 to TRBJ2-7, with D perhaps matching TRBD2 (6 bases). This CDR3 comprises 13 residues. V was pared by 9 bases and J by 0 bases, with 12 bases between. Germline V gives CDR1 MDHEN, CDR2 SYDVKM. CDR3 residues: CASREASSYEQYF. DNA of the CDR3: TGTGCCAGTAGGGAGGCTAGCTCCTACGAGCAGTACTTC.

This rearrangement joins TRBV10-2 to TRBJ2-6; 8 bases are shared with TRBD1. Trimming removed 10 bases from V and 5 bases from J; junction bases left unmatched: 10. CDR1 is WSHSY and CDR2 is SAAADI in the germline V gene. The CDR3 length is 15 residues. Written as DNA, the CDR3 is TGCGCCACCCTGGCAGGGGGCCTCCGGGCCAACGTCCTGACTTTC. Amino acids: CATLAGGLRANVLTF.

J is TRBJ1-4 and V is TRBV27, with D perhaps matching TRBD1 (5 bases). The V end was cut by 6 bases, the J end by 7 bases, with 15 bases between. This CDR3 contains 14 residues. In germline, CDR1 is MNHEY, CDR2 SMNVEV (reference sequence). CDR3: CASRGTEKGEKLFF. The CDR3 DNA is TGTGCCAGCAGGGGGACGGAAAAGGGTGAAAAACTGTTTTTT.

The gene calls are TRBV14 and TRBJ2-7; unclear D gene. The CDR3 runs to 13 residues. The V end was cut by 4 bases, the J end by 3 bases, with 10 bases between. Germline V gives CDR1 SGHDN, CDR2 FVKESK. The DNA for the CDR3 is TGTGCCAGCAGCCTAGGTCACATCTACGAGCAGTACTTC. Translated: CASSLGHIYEQYF. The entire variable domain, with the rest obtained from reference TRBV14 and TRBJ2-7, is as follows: EAGVTQFPSHSVIEKGQTVTLRCDPISGHDNLYWYRRVMGKEIKFLLHFVKESKQDESGMPNNRFLAERTGGTYSTLKVQPAELEDSGVYFCASSLGHIYEQYFGPGTRLTVT.

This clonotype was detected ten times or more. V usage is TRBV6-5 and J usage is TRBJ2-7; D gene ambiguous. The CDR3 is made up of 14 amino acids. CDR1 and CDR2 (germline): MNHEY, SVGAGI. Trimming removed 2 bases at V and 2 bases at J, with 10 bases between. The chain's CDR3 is CASSYIGDTYEQYF. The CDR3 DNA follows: TGTGCCAGCAGTTACATCGGTGACACCTACGAGCAGTACTTC.

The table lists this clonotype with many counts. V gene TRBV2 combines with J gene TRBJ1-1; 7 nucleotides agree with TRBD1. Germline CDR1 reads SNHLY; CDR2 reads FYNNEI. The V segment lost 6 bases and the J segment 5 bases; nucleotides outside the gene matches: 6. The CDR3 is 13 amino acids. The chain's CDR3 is CASRLTGRTEAFF. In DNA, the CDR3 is TGTGCCAGCAGATTGACAGGGAGGACTGAAGCTTTCTTT.

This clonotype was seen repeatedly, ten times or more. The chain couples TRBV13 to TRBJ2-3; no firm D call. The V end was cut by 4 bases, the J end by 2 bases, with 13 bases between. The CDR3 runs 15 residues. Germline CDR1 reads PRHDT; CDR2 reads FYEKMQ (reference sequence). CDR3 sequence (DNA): TGTGCCAGCAGCTACCTATTGCGAGACACAGATACGCAGTATTTT. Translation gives CASSYLLRDTDTQYF.

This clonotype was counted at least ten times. This CDR3 is CASMGDTQYF. The CDR3 region has the DNA TGTGCCAGCATGGGGGATACGCAGTATTTT. The chain uses TRBV27 and TRBJ2-3; no firm D call. This CDR3 contains 10 residues. Germline V gene sequence: CDR1 MNHEY, CDR2 SMNVEV (reference sequence). Trimming removed 7 bases from V and 6 bases from J, with 5 bases in between.

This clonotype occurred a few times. The CDR3 is CASSGDRGRWGNEQFF. DNA for the CDR3: TGTGCCAGCAGTGGCGACAGGGGGCGGTGGGGGAATGAGCAGTTCTTC. The chain combines TRBV6-2 or TRBV6-3 with TRBJ2-1; TRBD1 aligns across 10 bases. The CDR3 is 16 residues long. J was trimmed by 7 bases and V by 5 bases; bases with no gene match: 11. Germline V gene lookup returns CDR1 MNHEY and CDR2 SVGEGT.

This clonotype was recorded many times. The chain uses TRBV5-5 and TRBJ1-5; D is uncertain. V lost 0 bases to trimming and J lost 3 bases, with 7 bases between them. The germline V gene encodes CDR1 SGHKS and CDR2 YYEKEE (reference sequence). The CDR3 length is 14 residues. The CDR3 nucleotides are TGTGCCAGCAGCTTGGCAATCGTCAATCAGCCCCAGCATTTT. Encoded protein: CASSLAIVNQPQHF.

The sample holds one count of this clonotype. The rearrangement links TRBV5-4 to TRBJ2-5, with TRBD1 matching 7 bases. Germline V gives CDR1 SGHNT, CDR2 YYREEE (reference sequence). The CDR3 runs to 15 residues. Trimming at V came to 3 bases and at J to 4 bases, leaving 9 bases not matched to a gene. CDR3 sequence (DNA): TGTGCCAGCAGCTCCGACAGGGAGTTTAGAGAGACCCAGTACTTC. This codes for CASSSDREFRETQYF.

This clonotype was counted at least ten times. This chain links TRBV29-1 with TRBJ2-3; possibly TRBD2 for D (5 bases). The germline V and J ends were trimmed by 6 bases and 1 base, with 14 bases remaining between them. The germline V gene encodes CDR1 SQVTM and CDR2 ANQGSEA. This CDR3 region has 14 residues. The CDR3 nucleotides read TGCAGCGTAGAGATGGGAGACGGCACAGATACGCAGTATTTT. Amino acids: CSVEMGDGTDTQYF.

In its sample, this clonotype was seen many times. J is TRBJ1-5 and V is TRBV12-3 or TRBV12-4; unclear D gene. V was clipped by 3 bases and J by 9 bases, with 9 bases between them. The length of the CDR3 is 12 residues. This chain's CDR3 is CASSLSGRPQHF. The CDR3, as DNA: TGTGCCAGCAGTTTGTCGGGTAGGCCCCAGCATTTT.

The CDR3 nucleotides are TGTGCCAGCAGACCCACTAGCGGTGATACGCAGTATTTT. As protein: CASRPTSGDTQYF. The chain recombines TRBV6-1 with TRBJ2-3; TRBD2 agrees at 8 bases. Trimming removed 6 bases from V and 6 bases from J; junction bases left unmatched: 5. Germline V lookup: CDR1 MNHNS, CDR2 SASEGT. The CDR3 runs to 13 residues.

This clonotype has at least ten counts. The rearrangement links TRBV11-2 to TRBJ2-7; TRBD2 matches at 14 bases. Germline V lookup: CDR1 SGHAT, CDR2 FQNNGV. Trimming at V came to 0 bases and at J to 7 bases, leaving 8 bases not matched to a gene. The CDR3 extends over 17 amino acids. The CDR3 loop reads CASSLDLRTSGRIEQYF. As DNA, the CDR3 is TGTGCCAGCAGCTTAGATCTCAGGACTAGCGGGAGGATAGAGCAGTACTTC.

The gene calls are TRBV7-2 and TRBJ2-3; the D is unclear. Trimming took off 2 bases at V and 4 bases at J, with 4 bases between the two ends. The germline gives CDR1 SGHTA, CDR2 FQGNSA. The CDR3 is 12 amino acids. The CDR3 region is CTSSLWADTQYF. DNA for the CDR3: TGTACCAGCAGCTTATGGGCAGATACGCAGTATTTT.

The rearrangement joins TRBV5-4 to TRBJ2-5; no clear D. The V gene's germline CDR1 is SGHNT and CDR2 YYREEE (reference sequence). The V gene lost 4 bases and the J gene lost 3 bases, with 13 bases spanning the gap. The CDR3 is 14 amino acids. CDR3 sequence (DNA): TGTGCCAGCAGCAAGACCGACACAGAAGAGACCCAGTACTTC. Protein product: CASSKTDTEETQYF.

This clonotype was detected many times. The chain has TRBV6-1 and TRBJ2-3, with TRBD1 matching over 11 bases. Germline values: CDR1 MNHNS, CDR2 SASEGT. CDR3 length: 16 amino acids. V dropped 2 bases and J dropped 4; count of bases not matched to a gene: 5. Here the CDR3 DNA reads TGTGCCAGCAGTGAACTGGGGGGACAGGGGGCAGATACGCAGTATTTT. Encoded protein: CASSELGGQGADTQYF.

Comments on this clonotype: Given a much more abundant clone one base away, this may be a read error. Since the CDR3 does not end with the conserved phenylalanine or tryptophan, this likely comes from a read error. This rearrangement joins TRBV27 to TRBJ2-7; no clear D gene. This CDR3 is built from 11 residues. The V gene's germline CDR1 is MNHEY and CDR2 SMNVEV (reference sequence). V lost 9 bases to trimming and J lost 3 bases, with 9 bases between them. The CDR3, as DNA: TGTGCCAGTGGACGGATCTACGAGCAGTACCTC. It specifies CASGRIYEQYL.

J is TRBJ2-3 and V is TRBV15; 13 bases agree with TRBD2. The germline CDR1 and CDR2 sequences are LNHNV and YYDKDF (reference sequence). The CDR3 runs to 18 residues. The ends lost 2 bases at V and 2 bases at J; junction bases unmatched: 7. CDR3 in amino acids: CATSRSGTSGTNTDTQYF. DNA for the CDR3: TGTGCCACCAGCAGATCTGGGACTAGCGGGACAAACACAGATACGCAGTATTTT.

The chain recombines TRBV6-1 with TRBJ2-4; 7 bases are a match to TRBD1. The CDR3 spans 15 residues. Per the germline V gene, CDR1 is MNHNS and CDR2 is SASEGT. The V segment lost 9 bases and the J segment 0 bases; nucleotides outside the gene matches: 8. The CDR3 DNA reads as TGTGCCAGTCCCCCGGACAGGTTAGCCAAAAACATTCAGTACTTC. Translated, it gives CASPPDRLAKNIQYF.

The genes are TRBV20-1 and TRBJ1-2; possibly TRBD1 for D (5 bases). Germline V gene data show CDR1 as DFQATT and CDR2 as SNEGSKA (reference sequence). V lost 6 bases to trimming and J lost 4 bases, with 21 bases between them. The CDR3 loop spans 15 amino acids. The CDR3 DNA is TGCAGTGCAGTAGGTTTCCGGATTCAGGGCTATGGCTACACCTTC. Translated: CSAVGFRIQGYGYTF.

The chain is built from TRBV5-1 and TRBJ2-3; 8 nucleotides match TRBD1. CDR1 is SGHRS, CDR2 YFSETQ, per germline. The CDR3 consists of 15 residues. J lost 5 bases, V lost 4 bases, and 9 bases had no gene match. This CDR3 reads CASSRQGIPQDTQYF. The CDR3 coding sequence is TGCGCCAGCAGCCGACAGGGGATTCCACAAGATACGCAGTATTTT.